The 3 T cell receptor beta chains in this list originate from one sample, sequenced in a study of blood T cell repertoires in COVID-19. Profiling relied on immunoSEQ multiplex PCR, and the TCRdb table lists in-frame clones only, not all of them. The repertoire holds about 58,000 clones, with 88% as singletons. Sequenced input: peripheral blood. The receptors originated from a woman aged 70-85 years with active COVID-19.

The chain recombines TRBV18 with TRBJ2-7; tentative D call: TRBD2 (5 bases). CDR3 length: 13 amino acids. Deletions cut 5 bases from V and 6 bases from J, with 14 bases between. Germline V gene data show CDR1 as KGHSH and CDR2 as LQKENI. In DNA form, the CDR3 reads TGTGCCAGCTCATACATAAGCGAGGGCGAGCAGTACTTC. Amino acid sequence: CASSYISEGEQYF.

Here the CDR3 reads CASSEARGLPLRDEQYF. CDR3 DNA sequence: TGTGCCAGCAGTGAGGCCAGGGGGCTCCCACTTAGGGACGAGCAGTACTTC. The chain uses TRBV2 and TRBJ2-7; 8 bases map to TRBD1. The V and J ends lost 3 bases and 5 bases, in that order; junction bases with no gene match: 15. Per the germline V gene, CDR1 is SNHLY and CDR2 is FYNNEI. The CDR3 contains 17 residues.

V usage is TRBV25-1 and J usage is TRBJ1-4; perhaps TRBD1 as D (6 bases). CDR3 size: 14 residues. Trimming pared 6 bases from V and 8 bases from J, leaving 16 bases between. Per germline, CDR1 MGHDK and CDR2 SYGVNS. CDR3 loop: CASSEGGLGEKLFF. The DNA for the CDR3 is TGTGCCAGCAGCGAGGGGGGACTAGGAGAAAAACTGTTTTTT.